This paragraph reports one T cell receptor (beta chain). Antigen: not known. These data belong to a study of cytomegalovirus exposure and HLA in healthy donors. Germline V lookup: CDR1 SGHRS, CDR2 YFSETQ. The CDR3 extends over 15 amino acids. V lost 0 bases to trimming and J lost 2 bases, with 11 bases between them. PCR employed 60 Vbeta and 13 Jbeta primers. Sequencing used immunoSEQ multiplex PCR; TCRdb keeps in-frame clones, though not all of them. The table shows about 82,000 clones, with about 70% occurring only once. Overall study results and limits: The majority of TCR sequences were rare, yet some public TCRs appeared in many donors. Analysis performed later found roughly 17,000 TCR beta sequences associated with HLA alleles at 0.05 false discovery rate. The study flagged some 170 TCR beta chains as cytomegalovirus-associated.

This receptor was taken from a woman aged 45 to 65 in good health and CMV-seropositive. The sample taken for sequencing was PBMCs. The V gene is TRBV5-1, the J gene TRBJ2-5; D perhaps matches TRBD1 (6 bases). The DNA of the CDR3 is TGCGCCAGCAGCTTGGCCTTAGGGGGACAAGAGACCCAGTACTTC. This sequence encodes CASSLALGGQETQYF.